This entry features one T cell receptor (beta chain) sequence. Its antigen is still unknown. One base away there is no much larger clone; base qualities are not given. CDR3 length: 16 amino acids, cysteine to phenylalanine. Here the CDR3 DNA is all that survives: 48 bases in frame from base 1. The germline V gene (reference sequence) provides CDR1 SGHNT and CDR2 YYREEE. V trim: 4 bases; J trim: 3 bases; unmatched bases: 11. This specimen comes from a study of blood T cell repertoires in COVID-19 (dated by TCRdb to between 2020 and 2021). Regarding the complete study: The collaborator samples originated in the United States, Italy and Spain and spanned the acute and convalescent phases of COVID-19. A de-identified subject ID, COVID-19 status, age in years and sex were almost always included in the sample metadata. The dataset comprised deeply sampled blood TCRbeta repertoires from subjects exposed to, actively infected with, or recovered from COVID-19. A freely available public database, intended as a resource for researchers studying the immune response to SARS-CoV-2, is where the repertoires were released. Samples were obtained from the ongoing ImmuneRACE study (first 160 participants) and from 1,000 to 1,500 subjects provided by 6 global collaborators. HLA class I and class II types, where available, came from metadata supplied by the sample provider rather than from assay-based typing. The material from the prospective study consisted of cDNA or gDNA derived from T cells, B-cell-depleted T cells, or PBMCs.

TCRbeta CDR3 regions were amplified from genomic DNA by means of the immunoSEQ Assay, a bias-controlled multiplex PCR. The original pipeline was this. Within the assay, amplification of reference gene primers was used to estimate how many nucleated cells each sample contained. To quantify the absolute abundance of each unique TCRbeta CDR3 rearrangement, sequence reads were collapsed and filtered. For each sample, productive Simpson clonality was calculated by taking the square root of Simpson's diversity index across productive rearrangements. TCRdb mirrors the immuneACCESS table, restricted to in-frame sequences. Some clones are absent from its copies; in checked studies, under half trace to an unresolved V gene, and the reason for the others is unknown. V and J calls plus clone size are reproduced from that table; the DNA served to infer D and trimming. This sample gives approximately 290,000 clones in total; roughly 86% of them show up just once. The ten largest clonotypes hold around 10% of the sample.

Points the paper makes about the study in general: The quantity of clinical and demographic metadata differed by source and by participant and was supplied without curation.

At one collaborating source in Seattle, patients were enrolled during active infection and were followed longitudinally through the course of disease. Collaborating institutions collected whole blood in K2EDTA tubes following their own protocols. For TCRbeta analysis, collaborator samples were shipped as frozen whole blood, as isolated PBMCs, or as DNA extracted from either sample type. The sequencing sample was made of peripheral blood. This receptor was taken from a woman aged 25 to 45 with COVID-19, enrolled during active disease. Rearrangement joined TRBV5-4 to TRBJ2-7, with TRBD2 matching 9 junction bases. The CDR3 reads CASSGDLAGPIYEQYF. The DNA is TGTGCCAGCAGCGGTGATCTAGCGGGGCCGATCTACGAGCAGTACTTC.